Below are 30 T cell receptor beta chains sequenced from a single sample in a study of post-analysis software for immune sequencing data (dated by TCRdb to between 2014 and 2016). What the work shows at the level of the full study, not this receptor alone: Roughly 5 TRBV segments, including TRBV5-6, TRBV5-1 and TRBV20-1, were significantly more frequent in patients than controls.

Their recognized antigens are unknown. Library construction relied on PCR. The listed sequencing device is Illumina HiSeq 2500. To reduce PCR and sequencing biases, unique molecular identifiers were incorporated into the TCR beta cDNA libraries. TCRdb itself trimmed the public reads at Q25 with fastp, ran MiXCR and retained productive beta chains. Rows are combined by CDR3 protein, so each entry shows the most common genes and DNA. Recorded for this sample are hundreds of thousands of distinct CDR3 sequences; 59% of them occurred a single time. The leading ten clones occupy roughly 10% of the sample. Input material: blood. These receptors were collected from a girl aged 2 to 10 with multiple sclerosis.

The rearrangement uses TRBV30 and TRBJ2-5; D call uncertain. The J call is doubtful: the DNA matches TRBJ2-7 better. Germline CDR1 is GTSNPN and CDR2 is SVGIG (reference sequence). This CDR3 is built from 14 residues. Written as DNA, the CDR3 is TGTGCCTGGAGCCTGGATCGCTCTCGCTACGAGCAGTACTTC. Residues: CAWSLDRSRYEQYF.

This clonotype came up a few times. The chain joins TRBV5-1 to TRBJ2-7; 13 bases map to TRBD2. This CDR3 region has 15 residues. The junction had 6 bases not matched to a gene; V was cut back by 4 bases and J by 5 bases. Germline loops: CDR1 SGHRS, CDR2 YFSETQ. CDR3 bases: TGCGCCAGCAGCCCCGGACTAGCGGGAGATAACGAGCAGTACTTC. This translates into CASSPGLAGDNEQYF.

The CDR3 coding sequence is TGCAGTGCTAGAGCGCCAAGACTAGCGCTCTTCACAGATACGCAGTATTTT. This codes for CSARAPRLALFTDTQYF. The chain has TRBV20-1 and TRBJ2-3, with 8 bases fitting TRBD2. V was clipped by 1 base and J by 2 bases; unmatched bases: 11. The CDR3 contains 17 residues. Germline CDR1 reads DFQATT; CDR2 reads SNEGSKA (reference sequence).

This clonotype was seen only a few times. The chain employs TRBV24-1 and TRBJ2-1; 7 bases line up with TRBD1. The V and J ends lost 4 bases and 6 bases, in that order; junction bases with no gene match: 5. The CDR3 length is 14 residues. Germline lookup yields CDR1 KGHDR and CDR2 SFDVKD. As DNA, the CDR3 is TGTGCCACCAGTGACCCGGGACAGCTCAATGAGCAGTTCTTC. It codes for CATSDPGQLNEQFF.

This chain connects TRBV2 to TRBJ2-7, with D perhaps TRBD1 (6 bases). Trimming took off 3 bases at V and 7 bases at J, with 13 bases between the two ends. The length of the CDR3 is 13 residues. Germline V lookup: CDR1 SNHLY, CDR2 FYNNEI. The CDR3 sequence is CASSDWGPGEQYF. For the CDR3, the DNA is TGTGCCAGCAGTGATTGGGGGCCAGGGGAGCAGTACTTC.

V is TRBV12-3 or TRBV12-4 and J is TRBJ2-4; tentative D call: TRBD1 (5 bases). The ends were cut back, 8 bases at V and 0 bases at J, with 20 bases in the middle. The CDR3 is made up of 17 amino acids. The CDR3 loop is CASSANSDTLAKNIQYF. The CDR3 DNA sequence: TGTGCCAGCTCCGCGAACTCGGACACCTTAGCCAAAAACATTCAGTACTTC.

The chain has TRBV13 and TRBJ2-1; 11 bases agree with TRBD2. The CDR3 is made up of 17 amino acids. Germline V gives CDR1 PRHDT, CDR2 FYEKMQ (reference sequence). V gave up 3 bases and J gave up 6 bases; unmatched junction bases: 10. The CDR3 DNA sequence: TGTGCCAGCAGCTTGTTACTAGCGGGGGATTCGGGCAATGAGCAGTTCTTC. As protein: CASSLLLAGDSGNEQFF.

The chain combines TRBV5-5 with TRBJ2-1; possibly TRBD2 for D (5 bases). Trimming left V 4 bases short and J 8 bases short, with 13 bases between. The length of the CDR3 is 13 residues. Looked up from germline, CDR1 is SGHKS and CDR2 is YYEKEE (reference sequence). CDR3 region: CASSLPLGDEQFF. The CDR3 DNA is TGTGCCAGCAGCCTACCACTCGGGGATGAGCAGTTCTTC.

The chain has TRBV29-1 and TRBJ1-5; possible D gene TRBD1, 5 bases. The CDR3 contains 13 residues. The V end was cut by 2 bases, the J end by 6 bases, with 11 bases between. Per germline, CDR1 SQVTM and CDR2 ANQGSEA. Written as DNA, the CDR3 is TGCAGCGTTGAACGGGGGGAGGGTCAGCCCCAGCATTTT. Translation gives CSVERGEGQPQHF.

This clonotype was seen just once. This rearrangement joins TRBV7-9 to TRBJ2-7; D is unclear. CDR3 size: 13 residues. CDR1 and CDR2 from the germline V gene are SEHNR and FQNEAQ (reference sequence). Deletions cut 3 bases from V and 5 bases from J, with 11 bases between. This chain's CDR3 is CASSFSHGHEQYF. The DNA for the CDR3 is TGTGCCAGCAGCTTTTCCCACGGCCACGAGCAGTACTTC.

This clonotype came up a few times. The chain has TRBV12-3 or TRBV12-4 and TRBJ2-1, with 7 bases aligning to TRBD1. The J segment lost 8 bases and the V segment lost 6 bases, leaving 7 bases of the junction unmatched. The CDR3 consists of 13 residues. As DNA, the CDR3 is TGTGCCAGCAGACTAAACACAGGGGATGAGCAGTTCTTC. Translated, it gives CASRLNTGDEQFF.

The chain links TRBV20-1 to TRBJ1-1, with D tentatively TRBD1 (5 bases). The length of the CDR3 is 14 residues. Trimming took off 5 bases at V and 4 bases at J, with 17 bases between the two ends. Germline loops: CDR1 DFQATT, CDR2 SNEGSKA (reference sequence). CDR3 protein: CSAGSGTVGTEAFF. The CDR3 nucleotides are TGCAGTGCTGGGTCCGGGACGGTGGGCACTGAAGCTTTCTTT.

The chain employs TRBV10-3 and TRBJ2-6; D call uncertain. Trimming pared 0 bases from V and 1 base from J, leaving 7 bases between. The germline CDR1 and CDR2 sequences are ENHRY and SYGVKD. The CDR3 is made up of 16 amino acids. In nucleotides, the CDR3 is TGTGCCATCAGTGAGTCGCAAGGTTCTGGGGCCAACGTCCTGACTTTC. Translated, it gives CAISESQGSGANVLTF.

V is TRBV13 and J is TRBJ2-3, with TRBD2 identical over 8 bases. CDR1 and CDR2 (germline): PRHDT, FYEKMQ (reference sequence). The CDR3 consists of 16 residues. The V segment lost 7 bases and the J segment 2 bases; nucleotides outside the gene matches: 11. CDR3 protein: CASTITSGGLTDTQYF. CDR3 DNA sequence: TGTGCCAGCACCATAACCAGCGGGGGTCTCACAGATACGCAGTATTTT.

The J gene is TRBJ2-7, the V gene TRBV6-6, with TRBD2 identical over 7 bases. In germline, CDR1 is MNHNY, CDR2 SVGAGI (reference sequence). CDR3 length: 14 amino acids. J lost 2 bases, V lost 5 bases, and 6 bases had no gene match. The CDR3 here is CASSKTSLTYEQYF. Written as DNA, the CDR3 is TGTGCCAGCAGTAAGACTAGCTTAACCTACGAGCAGTACTTC.

The chain carries TRBV6-6 and TRBJ2-7, with D possibly being TRBD1 (6 bases). The CDR3 consists of 12 residues. Per germline, CDR1 MNHNY and CDR2 SVGAGI (reference sequence). V lost 4 bases and J 4 bases, leaving 8 bases between the germline ends. The CDR3 sequence: CASSFGQYEQYF. The DNA for the CDR3 is TGTGCCAGCAGTTTCGGACAGTACGAGCAGTACTTC.

The rearrangement links TRBV20-1 to TRBJ1-2; possible D gene TRBD1, 5 bases. CDR3 size: 13 residues. Deletions cut 5 bases from V and 12 bases from J, with 22 bases between. CDR1 is DFQATT, CDR2 SNEGSKA, per germline (reference sequence). CDR3 in DNA: TGCAGTGCTTTTCCCCCCGCAGGGCGCAATCACACCTTC. This codes for CSAFPPAGRNHTF.

The rearrangement links TRBV4-2 to TRBJ1-1; no clear D. Trimming cost V 0 bases and J 5 bases, with 13 bases left between them. Germline V CDR1 and CDR2: LGHNA, YNFKEQ. CDR3 length: 15 amino acids. The CDR3 sequence: CASSQDGGDGTEAFF. The CDR3 nucleotides are TGTGCCAGCAGCCAAGATGGCGGGGATGGTACTGAAGCTTTCTTT.

CDR3 amino acids: CASQDGYEQYF. The CDR3, as DNA: TGCGCCAGTCAAGACGGCTACGAGCAGTACTTC. The chain couples TRBV10-2 to TRBJ2-7; D unclear. The V gene's germline CDR1 is WSHSY and CDR2 SAAADI. The CDR3 sequence is 11 residues long. Trimming removed 9 bases at V and 3 bases at J, with 9 bases between.

The chain is built from TRBV7-9 and TRBJ1-3, with a weak D call TRBD1 (5 bases). Germline V lookup: CDR1 SEHNR, CDR2 FQNEAQ (reference sequence). The ends were cut back, 0 bases at V and 5 bases at J, with 5 bases in the middle. The CDR3 totals 13 residues. The CDR3 loop reads CASSLADRNTIYF. CDR3 sequence (DNA): TGTGCCAGCAGCTTAGCGGACAGAAACACCATATATTTT. Full variable domain (missing parts from reference TRBV7-9 and TRBJ1-3): DTGVSQNPRHKITKRGQNVTFRCDPISEHNRLYWYRQTLGQGPEFLTYFQNEAQLEKSRLLSDRFSAERPKGSFSTLEIQRTEQGDSAMYLCASSLADRNTIYFGEGSWLTVV.

The chain couples TRBV10-3 to TRBJ2-1, with 10 nucleotides matching TRBD2. CDR1 and CDR2 (germline): ENHRY, SYGVKD. CDR3 size: 17 residues. The V segment lost 0 bases and the J segment 8 bases; nucleotides outside the gene matches: 10. DNA for the CDR3: TGTGCCATCAGTGAGTCGGGGGCTAGCGGGAGCAAGGATGAGCAGTTCTTC. It specifies CAISESGASGSKDEQFF.

V is TRBV7-2 and J is TRBJ1-2; D is unclear. V lost 1 base, J lost 5 bases, and 11 bases lay in between. This CDR3 is built from 14 residues. The germline V gene has CDR1 SGHTA and CDR2 FQGNSA. The CDR3 coding sequence is TGTGCCAGCAGCTTAGTTATGGCCTCTTATGGCTACACCTTC. Translation gives CASSLVMASYGYTF. Filled out from reference TRBV7-2 and TRBJ1-2, the complete variable domain reads GAGVSQSPSNKVTEKGKDVELRCDPISGHTALYWYRQSLGQGLEFLIYFQGNSAPDKSGLPSDRFSAERTGGSVSTLTIQRTQQEDSAVYLCASSLVMASYGYTFGSGTRLTVV.

The V and J genes are TRBV12-3 or TRBV12-4 and TRBJ2-1; TRBD2 is a possible D gene (6 bases). The CDR3 loop spans 13 amino acids. The germline V and J ends were trimmed by 6 bases and 5 bases, with 11 bases remaining between them. The CDR3 nucleotides read TGTGCCAGCAGGTCGGGACTTCACAATGAGCAGTTCTTC. Protein product: CASRSGLHNEQFF.

The sample holds a few counts of this clonotype. The V gene is TRBV15, the J gene TRBJ2-3; D is perhaps TRBD1 or TRBD2 (5 bases each). Trimming left V 1 base short and J 6 bases short, with 14 bases between. This CDR3 region has 15 residues. Germline CDR1 reads LNHNV; CDR2 reads YYDKDF (reference sequence). The chain's CDR3 is CATSRVGTATDTQYF. The CDR3 DNA follows: TGTGCCACCAGCAGAGTCGGGACCGCGACGGATACGCAGTATTTT.

Only a few counts were recorded for this clonotype. The chain employs TRBV29-1 and TRBJ2-1; weak D call: TRBD2 (6 bases). The CDR3 runs to 10 residues. Germline CDR1 reads SQVTM; CDR2 reads ANQGSEA. CDR3 DNA sequence: TGCAGTGTCCGGGGAGGTGAGCAGTTCTTC. This translates into CSVRGGEQFF.

This chain connects TRBV20-1 to TRBJ1-1, with D possibly being TRBD1 (5 bases). Germline CDR1 DFQATT, CDR2 SNEGSKA (reference sequence). This CDR3 is built from 10 residues. The V gene lost 5 bases and the J gene lost 9 bases, with 10 bases spanning the gap. CDR3 nucleotides: TGCAGTGCTCTACAGGAGAAAGCTTTCTTT. It is translated as CSALQEKAFF.

To note about this clonotype: One end of the junction does not line up with germline, which may come from a read error. The chain is built from TRBV5-1 and TRBJ1-1, with 7 nucleotides matching TRBD1. There are 16 residues in the CDR3. Germline loops: CDR1 SGHRS, CDR2 YFSETQ. The DNA for the CDR3 is TGCGCCAGCAGCTGGGGGCCCGGGACAGCGAACACTAAAGCTTTCTTT. Translated: CASSWGPGTANTKAFF.

The rearrangement uses TRBV7-2 and TRBJ2-5; D possibly corresponds to TRBD2 (8 bases). Per germline, CDR1 SGHTA and CDR2 FQGNSA. The V gene lost 1 base and the J gene lost 4 bases, with 22 bases spanning the gap. This CDR3 is built from 18 residues. The CDR3 here is CASSLERGGAGTRETQYF. The CDR3 nucleotides are TGTGCCAGCAGCTTAGAAAGAGGGGGCGCCGGGACTAGAGAGACCCAGTACTTC.

The V and J genes are TRBV5-1 and TRBJ2-7; TRBD1 might be the D (6 bases). The assigned J gene may be wrong: the sequence end matches TRBJ2-4 better. Germline V gene sequence: CDR1 SGHRS, CDR2 YFSETQ. There are 16 residues in the CDR3. CDR3 sequence reads: CASSLTTGKDKNIQYF. The CDR3 nucleotides are TGCGCCAGCAGCTTAACTACAGGGAAAGACAAAAACATTCAGTACTTC.

Many counts were recorded for this clonotype. This chain uses TRBV12-3 or TRBV12-4 with TRBJ2-3; 9 bases fit TRBD1. The CDR3 consists of 15 residues. V gave up 6 bases and J gave up 6 bases; unmatched junction bases: 10. DNA of the CDR3: TGTGCCAGCAGCCATGGGGGACAGGGTGGGGATACGCAGTATTTT. As protein: CASSHGGQGGDTQYF.